The 21 T cell receptor beta chains reported below all come from one sample, sequenced in a study of T cell responses to AZD1222 COVID-19 vaccine. TCRdb's copy holds only in-frame clones and misses some; the assay was immunoSEQ multiplex PCR. Among fewer than 120,000 clones listed, 70% to 90% were seen once. Sequenced material: peripheral blood, taken on day 0 of AZD1222 vaccination. The receptors come from an adult in good health.

This chain connects TRBV4-1 to TRBJ1-1; no clear D gene. The germline V and J ends were trimmed by 1 base and 11 bases, with 14 bases remaining between them. CDR1 and CDR2 from the germline V gene are MGHRA and YSYEKL. The CDR3 extends over 13 amino acids. In DNA, the CDR3 is TGCGCCAGCAGCCAAGGGGTGGTGGAGCGGGCTTTCTTT. Its protein product is CASSQGVVERAFF.

V usage is TRBV4-1 and J usage is TRBJ2-1; 12 nucleotides match TRBD2. This CDR3 has 16 residues. CDR1 MGHRA and CDR2 YSYEKL come from the germline V gene. With V trimmed by 1 base and J by 8 bases, 6 bases remained unmatched. DNA for the CDR3: TGCGCCAGCAGCCAAGCTAGCGGGGGGGCAAGAGATGAGCAGTTCTTC. This codes for CASSQASGGARDEQFF.

The V and J genes are TRBV19 and TRBJ1-5; D ambiguous. Trimming took 5 bases from V and 0 from J, leaving 8 bases between them. The germline V gene has CDR1 LNHDA and CDR2 SQIVND (reference sequence). The CDR3 runs to 14 residues. CDR3 region: CASSGTASNQPQHF. The CDR3 coding sequence is TGTGCCAGTAGTGGAACAGCTAGCAATCAGCCCCAGCATTTT.

The rearrangement links TRBV15 to TRBJ2-7; D is perhaps TRBD2 (6 bases). The CDR3 is made up of 15 amino acids. Germline CDR1 LNHNV, CDR2 YYDKDF (reference sequence). Trimming stripped 1 base from V and 0 bases from J, with 10 bases between. CDR3 protein: CATSRGDFSSYEQYF. CDR3 nucleotide sequence: TGTGCCACCAGCAGAGGGGACTTTTCCTCCTACGAGCAGTACTTC.

The chain couples TRBV30 to TRBJ1-5; no clear D gene. Trimming stripped 0 bases from V and 7 bases from J, with 13 bases between. Germline V gene sequence: CDR1 GTSNPN, CDR2 SVGIG (reference sequence). CDR3 length: 14 amino acids. The CDR3 DNA is TGTGCCTGGAGTGTACCGGATGGATTCCAGCCCCAGCATTTT. Translation gives CAWSVPDGFQPQHF.

There are a few counts of this clone. The chain couples TRBV19 to TRBJ2-7; D remains ambiguous. CDR3 size: 14 residues. Germline CDR1 reads LNHDA; CDR2 reads SQIVND (reference sequence). With 5 bases removed from V and 5 bases from J, the gap between germline ends came to 16 bases. CDR3 sequence reads: CASSPISRRNEQYF. The DNA for the CDR3 is TGTGCCAGTAGTCCAATTTCACGGCGGAACGAGCAGTACTTC.

The chain employs TRBV28 and TRBJ1-5, with 8 bases fitting TRBD1. This CDR3 has 15 residues. J lost 4 bases, V lost 6 bases, and 8 bases had no gene match. Germline V lookup: CDR1 MDHEN, CDR2 SYDVKM. This CDR3 reads CASSSRTGPNQPQHF. The CDR3, as DNA: TGTGCCAGCAGCTCCAGGACAGGGCCAAATCAGCCCCAGCATTTT.

A word on this clone: This specimen includes other DNA sequences encoding the same CDR3. This rearrangement joins TRBV11-2 to TRBJ2-1, with 10 bases that match TRBD2. V was pared by 1 base and J by 0 bases, with 3 bases of the junction left unmatched. The CDR3 totals 17 residues. CDR1 SGHAT and CDR2 FQNNGV come from the germline V gene. The CDR3 region has the DNA TGTGCCAGCAGCTTAGGTGCTAGCGGGAGCTCCTACAATGAGCAGTTCTTC. Translated: CASSLGASGSSYNEQFF. The variable domain in full, completed from reference TRBV11-2 and TRBJ2-1, reads EAGVAQSPRYKIIEKRQSVAFWCNPISGHATLYWYQQILGQGPKLLIQFQNNGVVDDSQLPKDRFSAERLKGVDSTLKIQPAKLEDSAVYLCASSLGASGSSYNEQFFGPGTRLTVL.

The rearrangement uses TRBV29-1 and TRBJ2-1; 8 nucleotides agree with TRBD2. Per germline, CDR1 SQVTM and CDR2 ANQGSEA. The CDR3 totals 13 residues. J was trimmed by 9 bases and V by 3 bases; bases with no gene match: 7. CDR3: CSVDNGRGTEQFF. Here the CDR3 DNA reads TGCAGCGTTGACAACGGGAGGGGCACTGAGCAGTTCTTC.

V gene TRBV13 combines with J gene TRBJ2-7; 12 positions match TRBD2. CDR1 PRHDT and CDR2 FYEKMQ come from the germline V gene (reference sequence). The CDR3 has 16 residues. V shed 5 bases and J 1 base; nucleotides not matched to a gene: 6. Written as DNA, the CDR3 is TGTGCCAGCAGCCAGCTAGCGGGAGGGGCATCCTACGAGCAGTACTTC. As protein: CASSQLAGGASYEQYF.

The table lists this clone with a count of one. This chain uses TRBV7-9 with TRBJ2-1; tentatively, D is TRBD1 (5 bases). The CDR3 has 15 residues. V dropped 5 bases and J dropped 0 bases, with 11 bases sitting between them. The germline V gene has CDR1 SEHNR and CDR2 FQNEAQ (reference sequence). The CDR3 sequence: CASSRDRSSYNEQFF. DNA of the CDR3: TGTGCCAGCAGCCGCGACAGAAGCTCCTACAATGAGCAGTTCTTC.

This sequence joins TRBV3-1 (or the pseudogene TRBV3-2) and TRBJ1-6; 7 bases line up with TRBD1. Germline V lookup: CDR1 LGHDT, CDR2 YNNKEL (reference sequence). The V segment lost 4 bases and the J segment 8 bases; nucleotides outside the gene matches: 5. CDR3 length: 14 residues. CDR3 in amino acids: CASSLRDRDSPLHF. The CDR3 DNA follows: TGTGCCAGCAGCCTCCGGGACAGAGATTCACCCCTCCACTTT.

V is TRBV5-1 and J is TRBJ2-7; D gene unclear. Trimming took 4 bases from V and 3 from J, leaving 11 bases between them. The V gene's germline CDR1 is SGHRS and CDR2 YFSETQ. This CDR3 is built from 13 residues. The CDR3 loop is CASSPWVNYEQYF. CDR3 bases: TGCGCCAGCAGCCCCTGGGTCAACTACGAGCAGTACTTC.

The J gene is TRBJ1-5, the V gene TRBV10-3, with a possible D match to TRBD1 (6 bases). The germline gives CDR1 ENHRY, CDR2 SYGVKD. Trimming shortened V by 4 bases and J by 7 bases, and 17 bases separated the two germline ends. The CDR3 is 15 residues long. Here the CDR3 DNA reads TGTGCCATCAGTGGAGAGGGGGGGCGCGGGCAGCCCCAGCATTTT. Residues: CAISGEGGRGQPQHF.

This clone has only a few counts. The chain combines TRBV28 with TRBJ2-5; 9 nucleotides agree with TRBD1. The ends lost 4 bases at V and 3 bases at J; junction bases unmatched: 12. Germline assignment: CDR1 MDHEN and CDR2 SYDVKM. The CDR3 spans 17 residues. The CDR3 reads CASSSPGQGPREETQYF. The DNA for the CDR3 is TGTGCCAGCAGTTCCCCCGGACAGGGGCCACGGGAAGAGACCCAGTACTTC.

This chain connects TRBV7-6 to TRBJ1-5; D unclear. Trimming took 8 bases from V and 7 from J, leaving 12 bases between them. The CDR3 extends over 12 amino acids. Germline CDR1 is SGHVS and CDR2 is FNYEAQ. Here the CDR3 reads CASGYGGQPQHF. The CDR3 DNA reads TGTGCCAGCGGATACGGCGGCCAGCCCCAGCATTTT.

This clone was recorded only once. This chain uses TRBV5-1 with TRBJ1-2; 7 positions agree with TRBD1. The CDR3 extends over 17 amino acids. Germline CDR1 is SGHRS and CDR2 is YFSETQ. V shed 0 bases, J shed 2 bases, and the junction held 10 bases outside the gene matches. The CDR3 loop is CASSLDPTGIGNYGYTF. In DNA, the CDR3 is TGCGCCAGCAGCTTGGACCCGACAGGGATTGGGAACTATGGCTACACCTTC.

The gene calls are TRBV7-6 and TRBJ2-2; D uncertain. The CDR3 covers 12 residues. V lost 3 bases, J lost 3 bases, and 2 bases lay in between. Germline values: CDR1 SGHVS, CDR2 FNYEAQ. This CDR3 reads CASSFDTGELFF. The CDR3 DNA reads as TGTGCCAGCAGCTTTGACACCGGGGAGCTGTTTTTT.

This chain uses TRBV29-1 with TRBJ2-7, with TRBD1 identical over 11 bases. V was pared by 6 bases and J by 7 bases, with 8 bases of the junction left unmatched. Germline-derived CDR1 and CDR2 are SQVTM and ANQGSEA. The CDR3 is made up of 13 amino acids. Written as DNA, the CDR3 is TGCAGCGTGTCCGGGACAGGGGGTAGAGAGCAGTACTTC. Its protein is CSVSGTGGREQYF.

This chain joins TRBV6-6 and TRBJ2-7; a weak D match, TRBD1 (6 bases). The CDR3 runs 14 residues. CDR1 is MNHNY, CDR2 SVGAGI, per germline (reference sequence). The V and J ends lost 8 bases and 2 bases respectively, with 16 bases between them. The CDR3 spells CASASLTGPYEQYF. Here the CDR3 DNA reads TGTGCCAGCGCAAGCCTGACAGGTCCCTACGAGCAGTACTTC.

V gene TRBV11-1 combines with J gene TRBJ1-1, with 7 positions matching TRBD1. The germline gives CDR1 SGHAT, CDR2 FQDESV (reference sequence). The V gene end was trimmed by 6 bases and the J gene end by 10 bases; junction bases not matched to a gene: 17. The CDR3 spans 15 residues. The CDR3 DNA reads TGTGCCAGCAGTTCGGGGACCAGACAGGGTCGATCAGCTTTCTTT. It is translated as CASSSGTRQGRSAFF.